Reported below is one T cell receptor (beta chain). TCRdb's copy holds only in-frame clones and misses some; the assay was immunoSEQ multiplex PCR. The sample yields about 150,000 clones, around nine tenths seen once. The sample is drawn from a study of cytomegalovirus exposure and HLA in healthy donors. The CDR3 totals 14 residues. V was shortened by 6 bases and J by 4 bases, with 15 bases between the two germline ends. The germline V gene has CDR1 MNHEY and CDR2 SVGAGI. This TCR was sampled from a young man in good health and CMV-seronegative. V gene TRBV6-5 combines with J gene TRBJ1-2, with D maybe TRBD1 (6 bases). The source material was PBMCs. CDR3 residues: CASSRPDSFYGYTF. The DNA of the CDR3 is TGTGCCAGCAGCCGTCCGGACAGCTTCTATGGCTACACCTTC.